The 21 T cell receptor beta chains given below trace back to one sample, sequenced in a study of T cell repertoires in cytomegalovirus infection. Antigens of these TCRs are unknown. TCRdb reprocessed the reads via MiXCR and lists one record per CDR3 protein. The data show about 770,000 distinct CDR3 sequences, 25% to 35% seen once. Sequencing was performed on cultured CD8+ T cells from PBMCs, taken from culture after CMV antigen stimulation. Receptors were obtained from a human donor in good health (CMV status not recorded). Some clones in this sample may be carry-over from other donors' samples.

In its sample, this clonotype was seen a few times. The J gene is TRBJ1-2, the V gene TRBV4-1; unclear D gene. The germline V and J ends were trimmed by 0 bases and 2 bases, with 16 bases remaining between them. Germline values: CDR1 MGHRA, CDR2 YSYEKL. The CDR3 spans 17 residues. CDR3 in DNA: TGCGCCAGCAGCCAAGAAGCCCCAGGCACGAGAAACTATGGCTACACCTTC. Its translation: CASSQEAPGTRNYGYTF.

The genes are TRBV7-6 and TRBJ2-3; no clear D gene. Germline CDR1 and CDR2: SGHVS and FNYEAQ. The V end lost 4 bases, the J end lost 0 bases, and 11 bases lay between the germline ends. The CDR3 extends over 15 amino acids. CDR3: CASSSPESSTDTQYF. The CDR3 nucleotides read TGTGCCAGCAGCTCCCCCGAGTCTAGCACAGATACGCAGTATTTT.

This chain links TRBV29-1 with TRBJ2-5; no definite D call. The germline V and J ends were trimmed by 0 bases and 5 bases, with 22 bases remaining between them. Germline-derived CDR1 and CDR2 are SQVTM and ANQGSEA. This CDR3 is 17 amino acids long. The CDR3 reads CSVEDSEASVSEETQYF. CDR3 bases: TGCAGCGTTGAAGATAGTGAGGCCAGTGTATCTGAGGAGACCCAGTACTTC.

The chain joins TRBV5-5 to TRBJ2-2, with a weak D call TRBD1 (6 bases). The CDR3 is 15 residues long. V was trimmed by 1 base and J by 8 bases, leaving 15 bases between them. The V gene's germline CDR1 is SGHKS and CDR2 YYEKEE (reference sequence). The CDR3 region has the DNA TGTGCCAGCAGCTTGTATCCAGGGGAAGTGGGGGAGCTGTTTTTT. It translates to CASSLYPGEVGELFF.

This clonotype was counted a few times. This chain connects TRBV5-1 to TRBJ1-5; 7 bases map to TRBD1. The CDR3 is 13 amino acids. The junction had 3 bases not matched to a gene; V was cut back by 3 bases and J by 6 bases. Per the germline V gene, CDR1 is SGHRS and CDR2 is YFSETQ. Written as DNA, the CDR3 is TGCGCCAGCAGCTGGGCAGGGGGTCAGCCCCAGCATTTT. Amino acids: CASSWAGGQPQHF.

The genes are TRBV5-8 and TRBJ2-7; no reliable D call. The V gene's germline CDR1 is SGHTS and CDR2 YDEGEE. This CDR3 spans 12 amino acids. The ends were cut back, 4 bases at V and 5 bases at J, with 10 bases in the middle. In DNA form, the CDR3 reads TGTGCCAGCAGCGGAGACCTACACGAGCAGTACTTC. Protein: CASSGDLHEQYF.

Details on this clonotype: This may be a read error: a much more frequent sequence differs by one nucleotide. This sequence joins TRBV7-2 and TRBJ2-2; 7 nucleotides line up with TRBD1. Germline CDR1 and CDR2: SGHTA and FQGNSA. This CDR3 region has 17 residues. The J segment lost 0 bases and the V segment lost 2 bases, leaving 6 bases of the junction unmatched. The CDR3 DNA reads TGTGCCAGCAGCTTACTCCTCGGGACAGCGAACACCGGGGAGCTGTTTTTT. It is translated as CASSLLLGTANTGELFF.

The V gene is TRBV5-5, the J gene TRBJ2-7, with D unclear. The germline CDR1 and CDR2 sequences are SGHKS and YYEKEE (reference sequence). The V gene lost 0 bases and the J gene lost 6 bases, with 10 bases spanning the gap. The CDR3 has 13 amino acids. The CDR3 sequence is CASSLEGYFEQYF. The CDR3 nucleotides read TGTGCCAGCAGCTTGGAGGGATACTTCGAGCAGTACTTC.

This clonotype came up once. V gene TRBV4-1 combines with J gene TRBJ2-5, with D hard to call. CDR1 is MGHRA and CDR2 is YSYEKL in the germline V gene. V lost 0 bases and J lost 0, with 8 bases in between. The CDR3 is 15 amino acids. For the CDR3, the DNA is TGCGCCAGCAGCCAAGAACCGTCACACCAAGAGACCCAGTACTTC. Its translation is CASSQEPSHQETQYF.

The rearrangement joins TRBV4-1 to TRBJ2-5, with TRBD1 as a possible D gene (6 bases). The V end was cut by 1 base, the J end by 5 bases, with 14 bases between. The CDR3 loop spans 15 amino acids. CDR1 and CDR2 (germline): MGHRA, YSYEKL. CDR3 in DNA: TGCGCCAGCAGCCAAGTCAACAGGGACGGGGAGACCCAGTACTTC. Translation: CASSQVNRDGETQYF.

This clonotype was seen only a few times. This sequence joins TRBV5-4 and TRBJ2-7; D perhaps matches TRBD1 (7 bases). CDR3 length: 14 amino acids. Trimming removed 7 bases at V and 3 bases at J, with 17 bases between. Germline CDR1 and CDR2: SGHNT and YYREEE (reference sequence). Here the CDR3 reads CASGSRGASYEQYF. As DNA, the CDR3 is TGTGCCAGCGGGTCCAGGGGGGCGAGCTACGAGCAGTACTTC.

The CDR3 loop reads CASSPPAPSGANVLTF. The DNA for the CDR3 is TGTGCCAGCAGCCCCCCCGCGCCGTCTGGGGCCAACGTCCTGACTTTC. This sequence joins TRBV9 and TRBJ2-6; D unclear. CDR3 length equals 16 residues. Germline-derived CDR1 and CDR2 are SGDLS and YYNGEE. V gave up 4 bases and J gave up 1 base, with 12 bases separating them.

This clonotype was seen a few times. The DNA of the CDR3 is TGTGCCAGCAGCTTTTGGAGGGCCAGGGGCGTAGAGAACACTGAAGCTTTCTTT. Translation gives CASSFWRARGVENTEAFF. This sequence joins TRBV11-2 and TRBJ1-1; perhaps TRBD1 as D (6 bases). Looked up from germline, CDR1 is SGHAT and CDR2 is FQNNGV. This CDR3 spans 18 amino acids. Trimming stripped 3 bases from V and 1 base from J, with 21 bases between.

This clonotype was seen a few times. This sequence joins TRBV27 and TRBJ2-5; no definite D call. CDR1 MNHEY and CDR2 SMNVEV come from the germline V gene (reference sequence). Trimming stripped 5 bases from V and 4 bases from J, with 14 bases between. The CDR3 length is 14 residues. In nucleotides, the CDR3 is TGTGCCAGCAGTCCTTCACCCTCTCCAGAGACCCAGTACTTC. Translating gives CASSPSPSPETQYF.

V usage is TRBV6-2 or TRBV6-3 and J usage is TRBJ2-2; perhaps TRBD1 as D (6 bases). Trimming took 6 bases from V and 3 from J, leaving 14 bases between them. Germline V lookup: CDR1 MNHEY, CDR2 SVGEGT. The CDR3 runs to 15 residues. The CDR3 nucleotides read TGTGCCAGCAGCCCCCCACAGGGTTACACCGGGGAGCTGTTTTTT. This translates into CASSPPQGYTGELFF.

This chain joins TRBV11-2 and TRBJ2-5, with 8 bases lining up with TRBD2. The CDR3 spans 13 residues. Losses at the gene ends were 5 bases for V and 7 bases for J; bases not matched to a gene: 6. From germline, CDR1 is SGHAT and CDR2 FQNNGV. The CDR3 DNA reads as TGTGCCAGCAGCCGCGGGGGGCGGGGGACCCAGTACTTC. Translation: CASSRGGRGTQYF.

The chain links TRBV6-1 to TRBJ1-1; no firm D call. Between the trimmed V and J ends, which lost 2 bases and 5 bases, there was a span of 12 bases. Germline V lookup: CDR1 MNHNS, CDR2 SASEGT. The CDR3 consists of 14 residues. The CDR3 is CASSEMGVGTEAFF. The CDR3 nucleotides read TGTGCCAGCAGTGAAATGGGTGTTGGGACTGAAGCTTTCTTT.

The chain carries TRBV7-9 and TRBJ2-5, with TRBD1 matching over 8 bases. This CDR3 has 14 residues. From germline, CDR1 is SEHNR and CDR2 FQNEAQ (reference sequence). With 3 bases clipped from V and 5 bases from J, the junction kept 5 bases outside the gene matches. CDR3 loop: CASSLSTGVETQYF. In DNA, the CDR3 is TGTGCCAGCAGCTTGTCGACAGGGGTTGAGACCCAGTACTTC.

This clonotype was recorded a few times. The chain joins TRBV19 to TRBJ2-1, with 15 bases lining up with TRBD2. This CDR3 spans 15 amino acids. J was trimmed by 8 bases and V by 6 bases; bases with no gene match: 5. Germline CDR1 and CDR2: LNHDA and SQIVND (reference sequence). DNA for the CDR3: TGTGCCAGTAGCGCCGGACTAGCGGGGGGGTATGAGCAGTTCTTC. Encoded protein: CASSAGLAGGYEQFF. Variable domain in full (rest from reference TRBV19 and TRBJ2-1): DGGITQSPKYLFRKEGQNVTLSCEQNLNHDAMYWYRQDPGQGLRLIYYSQIVNDFQKGDIAEGYSVSREKKESFPLTVTSAQKNPTAFYLCASSAGLAGGYEQFFGPGTRLTVL.

The gene calls are TRBV6-2 or TRBV6-3 and TRBJ2-7; D remains unclear. Germline V gene lookup returns CDR1 MNHEY and CDR2 SVGEGT. The CDR3 consists of 13 residues. V lost 0 bases and J 3 bases, leaving 6 bases between the germline ends. The CDR3 here is CASSYSPDYEQYV. CDR3 nucleotides: TGTGCCAGCAGTTACTCCCCGGACTACGAGCAGTACGTC.

This clonotype occurred a few times. V usage is TRBV7-9 and J usage is TRBJ2-5; D is uncertain. The CDR3 is 17 amino acids. Trimming left V 5 bases short and J 5 bases short, with 24 bases between. The germline gives CDR1 SEHNR, CDR2 FQNEAQ (reference sequence). This CDR3 reads CASSTKGPDGPRETQYF. As DNA, the CDR3 is TGTGCCAGCAGCACTAAAGGGCCGGACGGGCCGAGGGAGACCCAGTACTTC.